One sample yielded the 25 T cell receptor beta chains listed below, sequenced in a study of T cells in Graves' hyperthyroidism and ophthalmopathy. Researchers took RNA transcripts and amplified the TCR beta CDR3 regions from them. Researchers ran a first-round RT-PCR on the TCR CDR3 using the HTBI primer set. A single record per CDR3 protein comes from TCRdb applying MiXCR to the multiplex PCR reads. The table records over 250,000 distinct CDR3 sequences, 12% to 15% of them present only once. Sequencing used blood. The receptors shown here come from a woman aged 35 to 49 with Graves' ophthalmopathy.

This clonotype appeared many times. In nucleotides, the CDR3 is TGTGCCAGCAGCTTGCAGCGCTCCTACGAGCAGTACTTC. This gives the protein CASSLQRSYEQYF. This chain uses TRBV7-2 with TRBJ2-7; D is undetermined. Germline assignment: CDR1 SGHTA and CDR2 FQGNSA. The germline V and J ends were trimmed by 3 bases and 0 bases, with 6 bases remaining between them. The CDR3 runs to 13 residues.

Of note for this clonotype: A much larger clone differs by one base, so this may be a read error. The rearrangement links TRBV5-1 to TRBJ2-7, with D perhaps being TRBD1 or TRBD2 (5 bases each). Trimming pared 2 bases from V and 8 bases from J, leaving 11 bases between. Germline CDR1 and CDR2: SGHRS and YFSETQ. This CDR3 has 12 amino acids. The chain's CDR3 is CASSFCQGQQYF. In DNA form, the CDR3 reads TGCGCCAGCAGCTTTTGTCAGGGACAGCAGTACTTC. The full variable domain, with the rest looked up from reference TRBV5-1 and TRBJ2-7, is KAGVTQTPRYLIKTRGQQVTLSCSPISGHRSVSWYQQTPGQGLQFLFEYFSETQRNKGNFPGRFSGRQFSNSRSEMNVSTLELGDSALYLCASSFCQGQQYFGPGTRLTVT.

Remarks on this clonotype: This may stem from a read error, because a much larger clone lies one nucleotide away. The rearrangement uses TRBV20-1 and TRBJ2-7, with TRBD1 identical over 9 bases. CDR1 and CDR2 (germline): DFQATT, SNEGSKA (reference sequence). The J segment lost 4 bases and the V segment lost 4 bases, leaving 5 bases of the junction unmatched. The length of the CDR3 is 13 residues. The CDR3 loop is CSATNRGPYEQYF. CDR3 bases: TGCAGTGCTACCAACAGGGGGCCATACGAGCAGTACTTC.

The sample holds many counts of this clonotype. The genes are TRBV20-1 and TRBJ1-1; D unclear. Germline CDR1 DFQATT, CDR2 SNEGSKA (reference sequence). The V gene lost 6 bases and the J gene lost 3 bases, with 11 bases spanning the gap. This CDR3 contains 12 residues. DNA of the CDR3: TGCAGTGCCAACCCCGGGGACACTGAAGCTTTCTTT. Amino acid sequence: CSANPGDTEAFF.

V usage is TRBV5-1 and J usage is TRBJ1-4; 10 nucleotides agree with TRBD1. Looked up from germline, CDR1 is SGHRS and CDR2 is YFSETQ. The CDR3 extends over 15 amino acids. The V segment lost 3 bases and the J segment 6 bases; nucleotides outside the gene matches: 5. The CDR3 loop reads CASSSGQGGHEKLFF. CDR3 DNA sequence: TGCGCCAGCAGCTCCGGACAGGGGGGACATGAAAAACTGTTTTTT.

This chain uses TRBV4-1 with TRBJ1-2; unclear D gene. Germline assignment: CDR1 MGHRA and CDR2 YSYEKL. Between the trimmed V and J ends, which lost 6 bases and 7 bases, there was a span of 18 bases. The CDR3 contains 14 residues. CDR3: CASSSLMRVFGYTF. The CDR3 DNA is TGCGCCAGCAGTAGTTTGATGAGGGTTTTTGGCTACACCTTC.

With respect to this clonotype: This may come from a read error, since a much larger clone is one base off. The chain uses TRBV2 and TRBJ2-1; the match to TRBD2 covers 10 bases. The CDR3 is 16 residues long. Germline assignment: CDR1 SNHLY and CDR2 FYNNEI. The CDR3 loop is CASSDERGGPYNERFF. The DNA of the CDR3 is TGTGCCAGCAGTGATGAGCGGGGGGGGCCCTACAATGAGCGGTTCTTC.

This clonotype came up many times. The V and J genes are TRBV12-3 or TRBV12-4 and TRBJ2-2, with D possibly matching TRBD2 (6 bases). CDR3 length equals 15 residues. Trimming took off 3 bases at V and 2 bases at J, with 10 bases between the two ends. In DNA, the CDR3 is TGTGCCAGCAGTTTGTATAGCGGTAACACCGGGGAGCTGTTTTTT. Its translation: CASSLYSGNTGELFF.

As regards this clonotype: This may arise from a read error, as a much more abundant clone is one base away. The rearrangement uses TRBV15 and TRBJ2-5; 9 nucleotides align to TRBD1. The germline gives CDR1 LNHNV, CDR2 YYDKDF (reference sequence). The CDR3 runs to 15 residues. J lost 5 bases, V lost 1 base, and 5 bases had no gene match. CDR3 in amino acids: CATSRGRDRVETQYF. CDR3 DNA: TGTGCCACCAGCAGAGGCAGGGACAGGGTGGAGACCCAGTACTTC.

This clonotype occurred many times. The chain has TRBV5-1 and TRBJ2-5; no firm D call. From germline, CDR1 is SGHRS and CDR2 YFSETQ. The CDR3 length is 15 residues. V was clipped by 4 bases and J by 2 bases, with 15 bases between them. CDR3 region: CASSETPGQQETQYF. CDR3 nucleotides: TGCGCCAGCAGCGAAACGCCCGGGCAGCAAGAGACCCAGTACTTC. Supplemented by reference TRBV5-1 and TRBJ2-5, the full variable domain reads KAGVTQTPRYLIKTRGQQVTLSCSPISGHRSVSWYQQTPGQGLQFLFEYFSETQRNKGNFPGRFSGRQFSNSRSEMNVSTLELGDSALYLCASSETPGQQETQYFGPGTRLLVL.

Points on this clonotype: The germline gene is not matched at one end of the junction; a read error may be the cause. The V and J genes are TRBV20-1 and TRBJ1-3; D unresolved. Germline V gives CDR1 DFQATT, CDR2 SNEGSKA (reference sequence). This CDR3 has 12 amino acids. CDR3 region: CSARIQEAREHF. In DNA form, the CDR3 reads TGCAGTGCCAGAATCCAGGAGGCCCGAGAACATTTT.

This clonotype has ten or more counts. CDR3 in DNA: TGCAGTGCCCCCCCCTCCGACACCTCCTACAATGAGCAGTTCTTC. Translating gives CSAPPSDTSYNEQFF. The V call is TRBV20-1, the J call TRBJ2-1, with unresolved D. Germline V gene data show CDR1 as DFQATT and CDR2 as SNEGSKA (reference sequence). V shed 6 bases and J shed 0 bases, with 15 bases lying between them. CDR3 length: 15 amino acids.

This clonotype has a count of ten or more. V usage is TRBV6-1 and J usage is TRBJ2-7, with D maybe TRBD1 (6 bases). The CDR3 runs to 16 residues. V was clipped by 9 bases and J by 5 bases, with 26 bases between them. CDR1 is MNHNS and CDR2 is SASEGT in the germline V gene. The CDR3 here is CASLKGDLAGFDEQYF. The CDR3 DNA is TGTGCCAGTTTGAAGGGGGACCTAGCAGGTTTCGACGAGCAGTACTTC.

This clonotype was picked up many times. The CDR3 DNA sequence: TGTGCCAGCCAGTGGACAGCGACTTCACCCCTCCACTTT. Residues: CASQWTATSPLHF. This rearrangement joins TRBV27 to TRBJ1-6, with D tentatively TRBD1 (6 bases). The V end lost 8 bases, the J end lost 9 bases, and 14 bases lay between the germline ends. Germline V gene sequence: CDR1 MNHEY, CDR2 SMNVEV (reference sequence). The CDR3 spans 13 residues.

There are a few counts of this clonotype. V gene TRBV5-1 combines with J gene TRBJ2-1; TRBD2 matches 8 bases. Unmatched junction bases numbered 8, after V lost 0 bases and J lost 9 bases. The CDR3 has 15 amino acids. Germline CDR1 is SGHRS and CDR2 is YFSETQ. The CDR3 here is CASSLVLSGGREQFF. The CDR3 DNA reads TGCGCCAGCAGCTTGGTTCTGAGCGGGGGTCGTGAGCAGTTCTTC.

The chain links TRBV9 to TRBJ2-3; 7 bases map to TRBD1. Germline CDR1 SGDLS, CDR2 YYNGEE. J lost 4 bases, V lost 4 bases, and 12 bases had no gene match. The CDR3 spans 16 residues. CDR3 nucleotides: TGTGCCAGCAGCATAAGTCCCCGGGGACAGTCAGATACGCAGTATTTT. Its protein product is CASSISPRGQSDTQYF.

This clonotype came up many times. The CDR3 sequence: CASMGANQPQHF. The CDR3 DNA reads as TGTGCCAGCATGGGGGCGAATCAGCCCCAGCATTTT. J is TRBJ1-5 and V is TRBV2, with a tentative D call TRBD1 (6 bases). V lost 7 bases, J lost 4 bases, and 8 bases lay in between. The germline V gene has CDR1 SNHLY and CDR2 FYNNEI. This CDR3 is 12 amino acids long.

This clonotype was seen more than once but under ten times. One base away lies a much larger clone, so this may be a sequencing read error. V usage is TRBV12-3 or TRBV12-4 and J usage is TRBJ2-7; 7 bases are a match to TRBD1. V gave up 8 bases and J gave up 1 base; unmatched junction bases: 5. This CDR3 contains 13 residues. CDR3 coding DNA: TGTGCCAGCGCCCAGGGGGAGTCCTACGAGCAGTACTTC. It specifies CASAQGESYEQYF.

This clonotype was seen a handful of times. The rearrangement uses TRBV13 and TRBJ2-5; 12 bases are shared with TRBD2. This CDR3 has 17 amino acids. Germline V CDR1 and CDR2: PRHDT, FYEKMQ (reference sequence). The V gene end was trimmed by 4 bases and the J gene end by 1 base; junction bases not matched to a gene: 7. For the CDR3, the DNA is TGTGCCAGCAGCTCATTAGGACTAGCGGGGCCCCAAGAGACCCAGTACTTC. It encodes CASSSLGLAGPQETQYF.

In its sample, this clonotype was seen many times. This rearrangement joins TRBV12-3 or TRBV12-4 to TRBJ1-4; D unclear. This CDR3 has 16 amino acids. V dropped 1 base and J dropped 8 bases, with 17 bases sitting between them. This CDR3 is CASSLGSGRASEKLFF. In DNA form, the CDR3 reads TGTGCCAGCAGTTTAGGCTCGGGAAGGGCGTCCGAAAAACTGTTTTTT.

Concerning this clonotype: Since a much larger clone is just one base distant, this may be a read error. The CDR3 does not end in the conserved phenylalanine or tryptophan, so this is likely a read error. The V and J genes are TRBV6-5 and TRBJ2-7; 10 positions match TRBD2. The V gene's germline CDR1 is MNHEY and CDR2 SVGAGI. The CDR3 loop spans 14 amino acids. V shed 7 bases and J 4 bases; nucleotides not matched to a gene: 7. The chain's CDR3 is CASKLTSGRYEQYS. The CDR3 region has the DNA TGTGCCAGCAAGTTGACTAGCGGGCGGTACGAGCAGTACTCC.

There are many counts of this clonotype. J is TRBJ1-1 and V is TRBV5-1; D is unclear. V was cut by 0 bases and J by 1 base, with 10 bases left in between. The CDR3 contains 15 residues. Germline values: CDR1 SGHRS, CDR2 YFSETQ. The CDR3 coding sequence is TGCGCCAGCAGCTTGGATTTGGCAGGGAACACTGAAGCTTTCTTT. Protein sequence: CASSLDLAGNTEAFF.

This clonotype was recorded many times. V usage is TRBV10-2 and J usage is TRBJ2-1, with D perhaps matching TRBD1 or TRBD2 (5 bases each). The length of the CDR3 is 15 residues. The V and J ends lost 3 bases and 10 bases respectively, with 19 bases between them. CDR1 is WSHSY, CDR2 SAAADI, per germline. The CDR3 nucleotides read TGCGCCAGCAGTGATGGGGGATCCCTCAATCGGGAGCAGTTCTTC. Translated, it gives CASSDGGSLNREQFF.

This clonotype was counted between two and nine times. Its ends do not fully match the called genes, so a read error is possible. The chain is built from TRBV29-1 and TRBJ2-1, with 10 bases fitting TRBD2. Germline V lookup: CDR1 SQVTM, CDR2 ANQGSEA. The CDR3 runs 14 residues. CDR3 nucleotides: TGCGGCGTCTTCGGCCTAGCGGGAGAGAATGAGCAGTTCTTC. Protein: CGVFGLAGENEQFF.

This clonotype was recorded many times. This chain connects TRBV2 to TRBJ1-2, with a possible D match to TRBD1 (5 bases). Germline V CDR1 and CDR2: SNHLY, FYNNEI. CDR3 length: 17 residues. The V end lost 3 bases, the J end lost 7 bases, and 24 bases lay between the germline ends. As DNA, the CDR3 is TGTGCCAGCAGTGAGCTCTCCCTGAGACAGACCCCCCGTGGCTACACCTTC. It specifies CASSELSLRQTPRGYTF.